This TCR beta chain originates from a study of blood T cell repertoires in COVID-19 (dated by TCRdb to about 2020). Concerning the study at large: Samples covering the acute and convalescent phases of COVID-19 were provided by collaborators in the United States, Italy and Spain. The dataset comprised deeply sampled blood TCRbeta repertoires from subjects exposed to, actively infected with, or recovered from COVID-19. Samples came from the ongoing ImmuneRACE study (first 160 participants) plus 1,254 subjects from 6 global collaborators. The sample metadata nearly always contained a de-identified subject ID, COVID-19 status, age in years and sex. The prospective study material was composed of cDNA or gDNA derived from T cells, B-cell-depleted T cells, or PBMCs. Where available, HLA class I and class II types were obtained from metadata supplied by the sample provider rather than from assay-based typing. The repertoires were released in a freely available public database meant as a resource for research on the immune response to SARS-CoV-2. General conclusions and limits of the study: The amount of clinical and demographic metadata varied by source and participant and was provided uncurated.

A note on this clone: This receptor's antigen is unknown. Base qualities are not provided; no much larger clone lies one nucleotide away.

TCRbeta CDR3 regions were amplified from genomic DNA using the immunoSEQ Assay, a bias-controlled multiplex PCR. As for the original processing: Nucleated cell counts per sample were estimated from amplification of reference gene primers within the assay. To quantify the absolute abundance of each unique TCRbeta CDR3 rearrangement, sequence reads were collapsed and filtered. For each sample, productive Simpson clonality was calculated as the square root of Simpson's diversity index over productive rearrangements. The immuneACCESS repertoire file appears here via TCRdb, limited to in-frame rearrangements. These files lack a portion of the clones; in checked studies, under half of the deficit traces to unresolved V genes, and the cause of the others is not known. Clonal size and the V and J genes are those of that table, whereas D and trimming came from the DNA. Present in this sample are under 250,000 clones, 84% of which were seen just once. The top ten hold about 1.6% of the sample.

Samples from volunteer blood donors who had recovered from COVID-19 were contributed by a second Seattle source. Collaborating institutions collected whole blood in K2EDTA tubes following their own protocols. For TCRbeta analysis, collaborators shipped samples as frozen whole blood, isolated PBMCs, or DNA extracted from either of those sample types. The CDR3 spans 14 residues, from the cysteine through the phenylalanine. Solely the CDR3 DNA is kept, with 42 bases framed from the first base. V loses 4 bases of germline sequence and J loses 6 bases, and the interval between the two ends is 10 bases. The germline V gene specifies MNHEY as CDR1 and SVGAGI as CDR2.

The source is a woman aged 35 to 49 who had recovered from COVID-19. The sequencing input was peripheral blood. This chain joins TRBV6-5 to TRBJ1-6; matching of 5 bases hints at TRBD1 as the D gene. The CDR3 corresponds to CASSLSRANSPLHF. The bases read TGTGCCAGCAGTTTGTCCAGGGCTAATTCACCCCTCCACTTT.